The clone carrying this TCR beta chain was seen a few times. This entry comes from a study of identical twins. The germline gives CDR1 SNHLY, CDR2 FYNNEI. The CDR3 contains 15 residues. Trimming took 4 bases from V and 5 from J; bases not matched to a gene: 7. TCRdb reprocessed the 5' RACE reads with MiXCR, giving one entry per CDR3 protein. The sample includes approximately 670,000 distinct CDR3 sequences, approximately 6% seen only once; the top ten take roughly 1.6%. This TCR was recovered from a man between 18 and 35 years old in good health. This chain connects TRBV2 to TRBJ1-4; 7 nucleotides agree with TRBD1. Sequencing was done on a sample of naive T cells sorted from blood. CDR3 in DNA: TGTGCCAGCAGTGCGCCCGGGACAGCAAATGAAAAACTGTTTTTT. Translated: CASSAPGTANEKLFF.